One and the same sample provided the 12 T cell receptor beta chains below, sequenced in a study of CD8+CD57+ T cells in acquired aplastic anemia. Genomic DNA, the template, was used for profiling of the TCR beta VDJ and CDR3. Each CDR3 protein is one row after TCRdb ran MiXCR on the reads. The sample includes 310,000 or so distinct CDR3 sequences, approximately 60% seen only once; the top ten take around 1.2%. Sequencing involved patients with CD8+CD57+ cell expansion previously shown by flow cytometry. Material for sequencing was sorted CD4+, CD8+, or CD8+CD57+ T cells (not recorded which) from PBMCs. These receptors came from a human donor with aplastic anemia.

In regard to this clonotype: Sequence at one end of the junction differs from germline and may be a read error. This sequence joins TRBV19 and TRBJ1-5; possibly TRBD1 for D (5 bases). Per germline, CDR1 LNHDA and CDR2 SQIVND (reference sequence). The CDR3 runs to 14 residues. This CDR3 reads CASRIGESNQPQHF. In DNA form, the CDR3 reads TGTGCCAGTAGGATAGGGGAGAGCAATCAGCCCCAGCATTTT.

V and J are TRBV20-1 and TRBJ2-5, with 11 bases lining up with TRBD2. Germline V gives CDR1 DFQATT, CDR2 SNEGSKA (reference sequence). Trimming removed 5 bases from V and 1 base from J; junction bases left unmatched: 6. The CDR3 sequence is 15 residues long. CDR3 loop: CSAGALAGGQETQYF. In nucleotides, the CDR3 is TGCAGTGCTGGAGCCCTAGCGGGAGGCCAAGAGACCCAGTACTTC.

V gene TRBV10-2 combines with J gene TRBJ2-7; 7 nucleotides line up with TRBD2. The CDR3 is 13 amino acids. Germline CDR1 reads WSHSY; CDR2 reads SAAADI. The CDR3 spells CASGTNGVHEQYF. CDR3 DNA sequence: TGCGCATCCGGGACTAATGGCGTCCACGAGCAGTACTTC.

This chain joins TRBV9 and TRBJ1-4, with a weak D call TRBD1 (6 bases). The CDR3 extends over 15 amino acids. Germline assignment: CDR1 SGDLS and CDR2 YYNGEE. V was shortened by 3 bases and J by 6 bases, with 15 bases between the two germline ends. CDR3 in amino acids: CASSAQRGADEKLFF. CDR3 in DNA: TGTGCCAGCAGCGCCCAGAGGGGGGCTGATGAAAAACTGTTTTTT.

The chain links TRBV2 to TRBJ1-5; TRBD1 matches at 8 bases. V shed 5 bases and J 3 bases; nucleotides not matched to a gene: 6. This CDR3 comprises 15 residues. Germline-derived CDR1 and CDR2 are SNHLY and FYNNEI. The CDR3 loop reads CASSPWTGNNQPQHF. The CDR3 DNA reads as TGTGCCAGCAGTCCTTGGACAGGGAACAATCAGCCCCAGCATTTT. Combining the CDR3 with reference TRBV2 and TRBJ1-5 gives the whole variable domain EPEVTQTPSHQVTQMGQEVILRCVPISNHLYFYWYRQILGQKVEFLVSFYNNEISEKSEIFDDQFSVERPDGSNFTLKIRSTKLEDSAMYFCASSPWTGNNQPQHFGDGTRLSIL.

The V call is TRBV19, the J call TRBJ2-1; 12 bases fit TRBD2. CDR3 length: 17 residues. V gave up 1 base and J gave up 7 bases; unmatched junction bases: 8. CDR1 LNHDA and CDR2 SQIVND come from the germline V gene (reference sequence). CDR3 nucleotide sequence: TGTGCCAGTAGTATAGGGACTAGCGGGACAAATTTGAATGAGCAGTTCTTC. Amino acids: CASSIGTSGTNLNEQFF.

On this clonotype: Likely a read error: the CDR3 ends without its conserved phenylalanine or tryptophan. The CDR3 DNA sequence: TGTGCCAGTAGTATAGGTGGGATCGCGAACACCGGGGAGCTGTTTTGT. Its protein product is CASSIGGIANTGELFC. The genes are TRBV19 and TRBJ2-2; the D is unclear. Deletions cut 1 base from V and 0 bases from J, with 9 bases between. Germline loops: CDR1 LNHDA, CDR2 SQIVND (reference sequence). This CDR3 is 16 amino acids long.

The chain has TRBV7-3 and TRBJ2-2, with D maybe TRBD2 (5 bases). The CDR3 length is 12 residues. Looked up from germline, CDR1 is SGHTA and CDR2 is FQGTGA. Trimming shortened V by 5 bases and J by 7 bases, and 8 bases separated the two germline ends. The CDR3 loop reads CASSEGSGELFF. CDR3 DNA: TGTGCCAGCAGCGAGGGTAGCGGGGAGCTGTTTTTT.

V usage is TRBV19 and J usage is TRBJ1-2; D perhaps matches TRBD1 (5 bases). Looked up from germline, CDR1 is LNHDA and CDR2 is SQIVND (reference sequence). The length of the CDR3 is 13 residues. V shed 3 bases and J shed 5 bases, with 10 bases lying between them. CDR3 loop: CASSIGGKYGYTF. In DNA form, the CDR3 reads TGTGCCAGTAGTATCGGGGGAAAATATGGCTACACCTTC.

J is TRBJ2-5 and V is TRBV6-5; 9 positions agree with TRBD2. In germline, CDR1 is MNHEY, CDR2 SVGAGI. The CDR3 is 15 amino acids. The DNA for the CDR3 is TGTGTAAGCAGTCGTAGCGGGGGAGGCCAAGAGACCCAGTACTTC. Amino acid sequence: CVSSRSGGGQETQYF.

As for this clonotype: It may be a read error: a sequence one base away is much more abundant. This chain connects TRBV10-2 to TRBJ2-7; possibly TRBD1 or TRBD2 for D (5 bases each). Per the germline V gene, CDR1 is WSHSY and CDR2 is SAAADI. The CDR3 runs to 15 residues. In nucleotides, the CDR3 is TGTGCCACCTCACCATTGGGACGTGAGACCTACGAGCAGTACTTC. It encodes CATSPLGRETYEQYF.

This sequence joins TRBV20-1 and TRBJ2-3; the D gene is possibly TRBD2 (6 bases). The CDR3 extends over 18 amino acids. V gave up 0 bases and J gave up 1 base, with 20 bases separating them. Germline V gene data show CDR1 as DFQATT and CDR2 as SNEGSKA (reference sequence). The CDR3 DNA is TGCAGTGCTAGAGATATTGGCGGGAAGGGGAAAGGCACAGATACGCAGTATTTT. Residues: CSARDIGGKGKGTDTQYF.